This T cell receptor beta chain was identified during a study of shared clonotypes between healthy human individuals. Study at large: Each donor's CD8 memory used one plate, CD8 naive two, each CD4 subset three.

In the case of this clone: The target antigen is unknown. This same CDR3 is encoded by further DNA sequences in the sample.

Sequenced by immunoSEQ multiplex PCR; TCRdb stores in-frame clones only, minus some. The data contain 2 million to 2.5 million clones, 90% to 97% of them singletons. Into CD45RA+ naive and CD45RA-negative memory subsets, the CD4+ cells were split. The CDR3 loop spans 12 amino acids. V was cut by 0 bases and J by 3 bases, with 0 bases left in between. The germline V gene encodes CDR1 SNHLY and CDR2 FYNNEI. Study-level results: Genetic and exposure-history diversity was limited by the small donor number.

The genes are TRBV2 and TRBJ1-3; D not resolved. The clonotype originates from a man aged 18 to 35 in good health. The sample taken for sequencing was naive CD4+ T cells sorted from blood. Subset described: CD45RA+ positively selected. DNA for the CDR3: TGTGCCAGCAGTGAAGCTGGAAACACCATATATTTT. Residues: CASSEAGNTIYF.